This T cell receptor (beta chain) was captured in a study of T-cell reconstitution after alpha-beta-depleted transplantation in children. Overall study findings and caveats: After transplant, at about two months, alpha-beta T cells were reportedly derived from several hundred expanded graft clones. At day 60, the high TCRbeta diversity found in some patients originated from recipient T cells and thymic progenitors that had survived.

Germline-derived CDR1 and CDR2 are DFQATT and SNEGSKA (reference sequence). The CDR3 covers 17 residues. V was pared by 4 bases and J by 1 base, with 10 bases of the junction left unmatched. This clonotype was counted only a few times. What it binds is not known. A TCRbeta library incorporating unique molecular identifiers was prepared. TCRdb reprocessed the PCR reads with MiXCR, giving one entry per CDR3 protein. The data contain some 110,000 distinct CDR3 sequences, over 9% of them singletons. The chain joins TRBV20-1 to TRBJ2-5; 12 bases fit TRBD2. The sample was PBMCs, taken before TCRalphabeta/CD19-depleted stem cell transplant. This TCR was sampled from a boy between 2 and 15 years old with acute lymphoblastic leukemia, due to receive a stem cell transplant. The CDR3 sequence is CSATNPVGLAGQETQYF. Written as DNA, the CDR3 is TGCAGTGCTACTAACCCCGTGGGACTAGCGGGCCAAGAGACCCAGTACTTC.